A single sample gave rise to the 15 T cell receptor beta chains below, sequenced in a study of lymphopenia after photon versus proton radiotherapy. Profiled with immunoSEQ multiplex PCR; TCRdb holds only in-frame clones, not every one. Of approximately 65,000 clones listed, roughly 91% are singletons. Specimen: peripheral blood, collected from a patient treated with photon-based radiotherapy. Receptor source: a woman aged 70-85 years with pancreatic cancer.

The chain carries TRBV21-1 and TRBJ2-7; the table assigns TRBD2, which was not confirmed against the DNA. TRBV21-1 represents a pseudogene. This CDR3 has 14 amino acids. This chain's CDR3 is CASSKRRAGHEQYF. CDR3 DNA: TGTGCCAGCAGCAAAAGGCGGGCTGGGCACGAGCAGTACTTC.

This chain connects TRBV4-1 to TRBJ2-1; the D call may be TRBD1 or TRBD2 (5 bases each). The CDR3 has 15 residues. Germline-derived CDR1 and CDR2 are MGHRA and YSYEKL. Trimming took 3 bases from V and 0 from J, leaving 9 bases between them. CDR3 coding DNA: TGCGCCAGCAGCCAGGGACGGAGCTCCTACAATGAGCAGTTCTTC. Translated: CASSQGRSSYNEQFF.

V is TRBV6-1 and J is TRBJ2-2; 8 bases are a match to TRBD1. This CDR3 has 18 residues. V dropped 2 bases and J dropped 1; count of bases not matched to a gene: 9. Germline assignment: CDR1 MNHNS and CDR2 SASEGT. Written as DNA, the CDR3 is TGTGCCAGCAGTGAAACTCAGCCCGGACAGGGGAACACCGGGGAGCTGTTTTTT. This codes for CASSETQPGQGNTGELFF.

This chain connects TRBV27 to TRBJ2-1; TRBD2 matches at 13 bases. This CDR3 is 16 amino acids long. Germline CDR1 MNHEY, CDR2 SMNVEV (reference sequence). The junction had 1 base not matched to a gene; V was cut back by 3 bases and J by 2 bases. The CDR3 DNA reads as TGTGCCAGCAGTTTCGGGACTAGCGGGGCCTACAATGAGCAGTTCTTC. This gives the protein CASSFGTSGAYNEQFF.

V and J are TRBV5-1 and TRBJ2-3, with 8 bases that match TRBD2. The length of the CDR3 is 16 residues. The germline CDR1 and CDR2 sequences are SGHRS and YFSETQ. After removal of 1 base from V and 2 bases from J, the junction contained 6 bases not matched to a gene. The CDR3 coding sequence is TGCGCCAGCAGCTTGTCTGGGACTAGAACCACAGATACGCAGTATTTT. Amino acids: CASSLSGTRTTDTQYF. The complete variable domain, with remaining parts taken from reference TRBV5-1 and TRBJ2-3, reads KAGVTQTPRYLIKTRGQQVTLSCSPISGHRSVSWYQQTPGQGLQFLFEYFSETQRNKGNFPGRFSGRQFSNSRSEMNVSTLELGDSALYLCASSLSGTRTTDTQYFGPGTRLTVL.

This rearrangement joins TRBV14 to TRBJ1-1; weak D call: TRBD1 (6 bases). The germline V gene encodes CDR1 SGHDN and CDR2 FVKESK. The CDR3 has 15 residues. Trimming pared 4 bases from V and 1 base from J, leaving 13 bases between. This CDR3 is CASSPSRGRNTEAFF. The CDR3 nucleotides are TGTGCCAGCAGCCCATCTCGGGGGCGGAACACTGAAGCTTTCTTT.

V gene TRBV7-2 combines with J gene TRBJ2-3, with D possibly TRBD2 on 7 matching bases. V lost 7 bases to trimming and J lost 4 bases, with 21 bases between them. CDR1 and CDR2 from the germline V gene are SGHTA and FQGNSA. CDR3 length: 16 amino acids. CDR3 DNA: TGTGCCAGCACCACCCCTTGGGGGGGCGCTGCAGATACGCAGTATTTT. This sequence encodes CASTTPWGGAADTQYF.

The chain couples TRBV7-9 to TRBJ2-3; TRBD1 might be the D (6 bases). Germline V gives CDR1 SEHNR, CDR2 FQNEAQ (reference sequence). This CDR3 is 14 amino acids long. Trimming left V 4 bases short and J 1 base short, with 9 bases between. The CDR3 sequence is CASSSRQGTDTQYF. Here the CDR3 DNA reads TGTGCCAGCAGCTCCCGACAGGGCACAGATACGCAGTATTTT.

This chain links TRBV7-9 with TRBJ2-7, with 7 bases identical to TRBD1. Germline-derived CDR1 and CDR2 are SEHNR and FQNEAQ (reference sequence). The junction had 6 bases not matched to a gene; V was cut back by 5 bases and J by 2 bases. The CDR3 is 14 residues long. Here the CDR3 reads CASSQFGQAYEQYF. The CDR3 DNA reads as TGTGCCAGCAGCCAATTCGGACAGGCCTACGAGCAGTACTTC.

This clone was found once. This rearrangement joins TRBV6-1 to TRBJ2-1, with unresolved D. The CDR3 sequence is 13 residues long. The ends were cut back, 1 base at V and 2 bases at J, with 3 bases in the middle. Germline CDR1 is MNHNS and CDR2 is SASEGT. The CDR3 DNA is TGTGCCAGCAGTGAAGATGCCTACAATGAGCAGTTCTTC. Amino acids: CASSEDAYNEQFF.

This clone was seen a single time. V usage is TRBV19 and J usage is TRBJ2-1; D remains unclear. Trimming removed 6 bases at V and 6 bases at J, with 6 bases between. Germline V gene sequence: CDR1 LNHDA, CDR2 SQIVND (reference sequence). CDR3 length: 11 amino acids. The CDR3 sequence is CASSYSNEQFF. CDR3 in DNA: TGTGCCAGTAGCTATAGCAATGAGCAGTTCTTC.

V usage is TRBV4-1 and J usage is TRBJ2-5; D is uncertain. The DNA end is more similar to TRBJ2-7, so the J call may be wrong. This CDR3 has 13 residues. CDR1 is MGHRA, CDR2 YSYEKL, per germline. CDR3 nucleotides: TGCGCCAGCAGCCAAGTATCGACCTACGAGCAGTACTTC. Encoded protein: CASSQVSTYEQYF.

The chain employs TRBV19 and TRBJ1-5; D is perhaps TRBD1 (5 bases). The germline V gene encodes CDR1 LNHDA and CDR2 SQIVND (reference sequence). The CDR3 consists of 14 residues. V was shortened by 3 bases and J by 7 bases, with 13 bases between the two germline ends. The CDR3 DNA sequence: TGTGCCAGTAGTATCGTGTCAGGGCTGCAGCCCCAGCATTTT. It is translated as CASSIVSGLQPQHF.

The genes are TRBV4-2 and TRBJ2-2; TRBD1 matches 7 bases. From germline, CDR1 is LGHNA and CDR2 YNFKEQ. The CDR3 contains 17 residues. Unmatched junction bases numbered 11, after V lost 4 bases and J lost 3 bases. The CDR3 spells CASSRQKTGRDTGELFF. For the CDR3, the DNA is TGTGCCAGCAGCCGCCAAAAGACAGGGCGCGACACCGGGGAGCTGTTTTTT.

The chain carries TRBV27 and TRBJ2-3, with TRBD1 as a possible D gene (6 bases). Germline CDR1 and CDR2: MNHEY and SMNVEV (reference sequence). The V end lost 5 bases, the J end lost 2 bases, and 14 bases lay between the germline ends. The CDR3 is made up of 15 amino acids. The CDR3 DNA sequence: TGTGCCAGCAGTAAAGGACAGAGTTACACAGATACGCAGTATTTT. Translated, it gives CASSKGQSYTDTQYF.